This passage covers 28 T cell receptor beta chains from one sample sequenced in a study of T-cell memory formation after mild COVID-19. TCRdb passed the 5' RACE reads through MiXCR, listing each CDR3 protein once. The data hold hundreds of thousands of distinct CDR3 sequences, with about 20% observed a single time. Material for sequencing was PBMCs or a T cell subset sorted from them (not recorded which). Receptors were obtained from an adult woman who had mild COVID-19 (a few samples of this study predate the infection). Cell type and time point are not known.

The chain couples TRBV7-2 to TRBJ2-1; D is ambiguous. The germline V gene encodes CDR1 SGHTA and CDR2 FQGNSA. The CDR3 totals 12 residues. V was shortened by 4 bases and J by 8 bases, with 9 bases between the two germline ends. This CDR3 is CASSSAKYEQFF. The CDR3 nucleotides are TGTGCCAGCAGCTCAGCAAAGTATGAGCAGTTCTTC.

The genes are TRBV6-1 and TRBJ2-1; D might be TRBD1 (6 bases). The CDR3 runs to 14 residues. V was cut by 4 bases and J by 6 bases, with 13 bases left in between. Germline V CDR1 and CDR2: MNHNS, SASEGT. The CDR3 DNA follows: TGTGCCAGCAGTGGATTTGCAGGGGTCAATGAGCAGTTCTTC. It specifies CASSGFAGVNEQFF.

The V call is TRBV4-3, the J call TRBJ2-5; tentative D call: TRBD2 (6 bases). CDR3 size: 14 residues. Trimming pared 4 bases from V and 4 bases from J, leaving 13 bases between. CDR1 is LGHNA and CDR2 is YSLEER in the germline V gene. The CDR3 loop is CASSRGRLGETQYF. The CDR3 nucleotides read TGCGCCAGCAGCCGGGGGAGACTAGGAGAGACCCAGTACTTC.

This clonotype has just a few counts. The chain combines TRBV4-3 with TRBJ2-5; 14 bases fit TRBD2. Unmatched junction bases numbered 8, after V lost 6 bases and J lost 5 bases. This CDR3 region has 16 residues. Germline lookup yields CDR1 LGHNA and CDR2 YSLEER. CDR3 sequence reads: CASRPGLAGVGETQYF. For the CDR3, the DNA is TGCGCCAGCAGACCGGGACTAGCGGGAGTCGGGGAGACCCAGTACTTC.

The gene calls are TRBV30 and TRBJ1-6, with 7 nucleotides matching TRBD1. The CDR3 has 15 residues. The germline CDR1 and CDR2 sequences are GTSNPN and SVGIG (reference sequence). The J segment lost 7 bases and the V segment lost 0 bases, leaving 6 bases of the junction unmatched. The CDR3 loop is CAWSVSGTANSPLHF. CDR3 in DNA: TGTGCCTGGAGTGTCTCCGGGACAGCAAATTCACCCCTCCACTTT.

In its sample, this clonotype was seen a few times. The V and J genes are TRBV21-1 and TRBJ2-5; the table names TRBD1, a call not compared with the DNA. TRBV21-1 is listed as a pseudogene. This CDR3 contains 16 residues. CDR3 bases: TGTGCCAGCAGCAAAGTAATACGGGAGACAGGGGAGACCCAGTACTTC. The encoded protein is CASSKVIRETGETQYF.

The V call is TRBV2, the J call TRBJ2-4; D is undetermined. Germline lookup yields CDR1 SNHLY and CDR2 FYNNEI. V lost 8 bases, J lost 0 bases, and 8 bases lay in between. This CDR3 contains 13 residues. Here the CDR3 reads CASGAGAKNIQYF. Here the CDR3 DNA reads TGTGCCAGCGGTGCAGGAGCCAAAAACATTCAGTACTTC.

This clonotype was picked up a small number of times. This sequence joins TRBV7-9 and TRBJ2-1; 9 bases align to TRBD2. In germline, CDR1 is SEHNR, CDR2 FQNEAQ (reference sequence). Trimming cost V 5 bases and J 9 bases; bases outside gene matches: 11. The CDR3 loop spans 15 amino acids. CDR3 region: CASSLVSLAGGEQFF. DNA of the CDR3: TGTGCCAGCAGCCTAGTGTCACTAGCGGGTGGTGAGCAGTTCTTC.

This clonotype has a handful of counts. The rearrangement joins TRBV7-9 to TRBJ2-1; 7 positions match TRBD2. V trimming: 5 bases; J trimming: 7 bases; junction bases outside the gene matches: 2. Germline V gene lookup returns CDR1 SEHNR and CDR2 FQNEAQ (reference sequence). The CDR3 sequence is 12 residues long. The CDR3 region is CASSAGENEQFF. For the CDR3, the DNA is TGTGCCAGCAGCGCGGGGGAGAATGAGCAGTTCTTC.

This clonotype has only a few counts. This rearrangement joins TRBV7-8 to TRBJ2-2; D gene ambiguous. CDR1 is SGHVS, CDR2 FQNEAQ, per germline. CDR3 length: 14 amino acids. The V gene lost 1 base and the J gene lost 4 bases, with 7 bases spanning the gap. DNA for the CDR3: TGTGCCAGCAGCTTAGTGTCGAGCACCGGGGAGCTGTTTTTT. It specifies CASSLVSSTGELFF.

The V gene is TRBV9, the J gene TRBJ2-1; possible D gene TRBD2, 5 bases. The V end lost 0 bases, the J end lost 1 base, and 14 bases lay between the germline ends. CDR1 is SGDLS and CDR2 is YYNGEE in the germline V gene. The CDR3 extends over 17 amino acids. This CDR3 reads CASSVGVRTGSYNEQFF. CDR3 sequence (DNA): TGTGCCAGCAGCGTAGGGGTACGGACGGGATCCTACAATGAGCAGTTCTTC.

This clonotype has a handful of counts. This chain connects TRBV3-1 to TRBJ2-1; tentatively, D is TRBD2 (5 bases). The CDR3 has 18 residues. Trimming removed 0 bases at V and 5 bases at J, with 20 bases between. In germline, CDR1 is LGHDT, CDR2 YNNKEL (reference sequence). Here the CDR3 reads CASSQEADRPLLHNEQFF. The CDR3 DNA reads as TGTGCCAGCAGCCAAGAAGCGGACCGGCCTCTATTGCACAATGAGCAGTTCTTC.

The chain has TRBV25-1 and TRBJ2-5, with 9 bases lining up with TRBD2. V shed 4 bases, J shed 1 base, and the junction held 10 bases outside the gene matches. The CDR3 extends over 17 amino acids. Per the germline V gene, CDR1 is MGHDK and CDR2 is SYGVNS. The CDR3 coding sequence is TGTGCCAGCAGTGTGGGGTCGCTAGCGGGGAGCCAAGAGACCCAGTACTTC. Protein: CASSVGSLAGSQETQYF.

This clonotype was detected a few times. This rearrangement joins TRBV5-1 to TRBJ1-1; D uncertain. Germline CDR1 reads SGHRS; CDR2 reads YFSETQ. The CDR3 runs 14 residues. The germline V and J ends were trimmed by 4 bases and 4 bases, with 14 bases remaining between them. The DNA of the CDR3 is TGCGCCAGCAGCCGGACTTCGGGGAGCACTGAAGCTTTCTTT. This gives the protein CASSRTSGSTEAFF.

This clonotype was observed a handful of times. The rearrangement links TRBV2 to TRBJ2-7; 10 nucleotides match TRBD2. Per germline, CDR1 SNHLY and CDR2 FYNNEI. J was trimmed by 7 bases and V by 6 bases; bases with no gene match: 12. The CDR3 extends over 15 amino acids. The CDR3 loop is CASSSSSGRLGEQYF. The CDR3, as DNA: TGTGCCAGCAGCTCCTCTAGCGGGAGACTCGGGGAGCAGTACTTC.

V is TRBV7-3 and J is TRBJ2-6, with 7 bases that match TRBD1. CDR1 is SGHTA, CDR2 FQGTGA, per germline. Trimming at V came to 5 bases and at J to 0 bases, leaving 10 bases not matched to a gene. The CDR3 covers 18 residues. This CDR3 reads CASSLARQGTSGANVLTF. The CDR3 bases are TGTGCCAGCAGCCTCGCTAGACAGGGAACCTCTGGGGCCAACGTCCTGACTTTC.

In this sample, this clonotype turned up a few times. This chain joins TRBV24-1 and TRBJ2-2, with 15 bases lining up with TRBD2. CDR1 KGHDR and CDR2 SFDVKD come from the germline V gene. The CDR3 extends over 19 amino acids. V dropped 4 bases and J dropped 4; count of bases not matched to a gene: 9. CDR3 region: CATSDPSGLAGGSTGELFF. The DNA for the CDR3 is TGTGCCACCAGTGACCCCTCGGGACTAGCGGGAGGAAGCACCGGGGAGCTGTTTTTT.

The chain carries TRBV4-1 and TRBJ1-5; D is perhaps TRBD1 (6 bases). The CDR3 totals 16 residues. CDR1 is MGHRA, CDR2 YSYEKL, per germline. V lost 0 bases to trimming and J lost 2 bases, with 11 bases between them. The CDR3 spells CASSQEIRQGNQPQHF. The CDR3 DNA reads TGCGCCAGCAGCCAAGAAATAAGACAGGGCAATCAGCCCCAGCATTTT.

The chain has TRBV7-2 and TRBJ2-3, with D perhaps matching TRBD2 (6 bases). CDR1 is SGHTA and CDR2 is FQGNSA in the germline V gene. The CDR3 consists of 14 residues. Trimming took off 3 bases at V and 2 bases at J, with 9 bases between the two ends. The CDR3 sequence is CASSFGGATDTQYF. CDR3 nucleotide sequence: TGTGCCAGCAGCTTCGGCGGGGCCACAGATACGCAGTATTTT.

This clonotype was counted only a few times. The V call is TRBV5-6, the J call TRBJ2-1; possibly TRBD1 for D (6 bases). The CDR3 totals 15 residues. The V end was cut by 0 bases, the J end by 8 bases, with 15 bases between. CDR1 is SGHDT and CDR2 is YYEEEE in the germline V gene. CDR3 loop: CASSLETGGEDEQFF. CDR3 sequence (DNA): TGTGCCAGCAGCTTGGAGACAGGCGGCGAGGATGAGCAGTTCTTC.

The V and J genes are TRBV6-5 and TRBJ2-1; 9 bases fit TRBD2. Trimming at V came to 5 bases and at J to 4 bases, leaving 6 bases not matched to a gene. CDR1 is MNHEY and CDR2 is SVGAGI in the germline V gene. The CDR3 consists of 15 residues. CDR3 residues: CASSNLAGLYNEQFF. DNA of the CDR3: TGTGCCAGCAGTAATCTAGCGGGGCTTTACAATGAGCAGTTCTTC.

This clonotype came up a few times. This chain joins TRBV7-9 and TRBJ2-5; TRBD2 matches at 7 bases. V dropped 6 bases and J dropped 1; count of bases not matched to a gene: 8. The germline CDR1 and CDR2 sequences are SEHNR and FQNEAQ (reference sequence). The CDR3 has 15 amino acids. The CDR3 loop reads CASSPGGLPQETQYF. The DNA for the CDR3 is TGTGCCAGCAGTCCCGGGGGACTACCCCAAGAGACCCAGTACTTC.

This clonotype was seen only a few times. The genes are TRBV7-2 and TRBJ2-3, with 15 bases aligning to TRBD2. Germline CDR1 and CDR2: SGHTA and FQGNSA. The CDR3 consists of 21 residues. The V and J ends lost 2 bases and 1 base, in that order; junction bases with no gene match: 13. The DNA of the CDR3 is TGTGCCAGCAGCTTAACCGCACTCGGACTAGCGGGGGGGCCCGGCACAGATACGCAGTATTTT. Protein sequence: CASSLTALGLAGGPGTDTQYF.

This clonotype was counted a few times. V is TRBV11-2 and J is TRBJ2-2; 9 bases fit TRBD1. Germline assignment: CDR1 SGHAT and CDR2 FQNNGV. The junction had 5 bases not matched to a gene; V was cut back by 3 bases and J by 6 bases. The CDR3 spans 15 residues. The CDR3: CASSFGQGKAGELFF. CDR3 bases: TGTGCCAGCAGCTTCGGACAGGGGAAGGCCGGGGAGCTGTTTTTT.

In this sample, this clonotype turned up a few times. Here the CDR3 DNA reads TGCGCCAGCAGCCTCCTGACAGGGCGTCAGGAGACCCAGTACTTC. This encodes CASSLLTGRQETQYF. This chain joins TRBV5-1 and TRBJ2-5; 7 nucleotides agree with TRBD1. The CDR3 has 15 amino acids. V shed 4 bases and J 5 bases; nucleotides not matched to a gene: 11. Germline loops: CDR1 SGHRS, CDR2 YFSETQ.

This clonotype showed up just a few times. V gene TRBV18 combines with J gene TRBJ1-1; no definite D call. There are 14 residues in the CDR3. Germline CDR1 and CDR2: KGHSH and LQKENI. Deletions cut 0 bases from V and 0 bases from J, with 5 bases between. The CDR3, as DNA: TGTGCCAGCTCACCACCGTTGATGAACACTGAAGCTTTCTTT. Encoded protein: CASSPPLMNTEAFF. The full variable domain, with the rest looked up from reference TRBV18 and TRBJ1-1, is NAGVMQNPRHLVRRRGQEARLRCSPMKGHSHVYWYRQLPEEGLKFMVYLQKENIIDESGMPKERFSAEFPKEGPSILRIQQVVRGDSAAYFCASSPPLMNTEAFFGQGTRLTVV.

In this sample, this clonotype turned up many times. The genes are TRBV7-9 and TRBJ2-7; D unresolved. Germline CDR1 and CDR2: SEHNR and FQNEAQ (reference sequence). The CDR3 covers 12 residues. V lost 4 bases, J lost 3 bases, and 7 bases lay in between. CDR3 DNA: TGTGCCAGCAGCTCACACAGCTACGAGCAGTACTTC. Translating gives CASSSHSYEQYF.

This chain connects TRBV7-9 to TRBJ2-5, with D perhaps matching TRBD1 or TRBD2 (6 bases each). Trimming took off 5 bases at V and 9 bases at J, with 19 bases between the two ends. The CDR3 length is 14 residues. Germline-derived CDR1 and CDR2 are SEHNR and FQNEAQ (reference sequence). The CDR3 loop reads CASSREWGAMAQYF. Written as DNA, the CDR3 is TGTGCCAGCAGCCGGGAATGGGGGGCGATGGCCCAGTACTTC.